This T cell receptor beta chain comes out of a study of blood T cell repertoires in COVID-19. Overall study: The origin of the acute and convalescent COVID-19 samples was the United States, Italy and Spain. PBMCs, B-cell-depleted T cells, or T cells provided the cDNA or gDNA that made up the material.

In the original processing: By means of reference gene primer amplification, nucleated cell counts were estimated. The table came from immunoSEQ multiplex PCR; TCRdb's copy has only in-frame clones and leaves some out. V, J and clone size reflect that table, while D and trimming were determined from the DNA. Of 65,000 to 90,000 clones in the sample, roughly 87% are singletons; the top ten hold 3%. The specimen was peripheral blood. The receptor comes from a woman aged 50 to 65 with active or convalescent COVID-19.

CDR3 region: CAWTTGTGGLTYNSPLHF. In DNA form, the CDR3 reads TGTGCCTGGACGACCGGGACAGGGGGCTTAACTTATAATTCACCCCTCCACTTT. The chain uses TRBV30 and TRBJ1-6, with TRBD1 identical over 12 bases. V lost 4 bases and J lost 4; bases outside the gene matches: 11. Germline V CDR1 and CDR2: GTSNPN, SVGIG (reference sequence). The CDR3 has 18 amino acids.